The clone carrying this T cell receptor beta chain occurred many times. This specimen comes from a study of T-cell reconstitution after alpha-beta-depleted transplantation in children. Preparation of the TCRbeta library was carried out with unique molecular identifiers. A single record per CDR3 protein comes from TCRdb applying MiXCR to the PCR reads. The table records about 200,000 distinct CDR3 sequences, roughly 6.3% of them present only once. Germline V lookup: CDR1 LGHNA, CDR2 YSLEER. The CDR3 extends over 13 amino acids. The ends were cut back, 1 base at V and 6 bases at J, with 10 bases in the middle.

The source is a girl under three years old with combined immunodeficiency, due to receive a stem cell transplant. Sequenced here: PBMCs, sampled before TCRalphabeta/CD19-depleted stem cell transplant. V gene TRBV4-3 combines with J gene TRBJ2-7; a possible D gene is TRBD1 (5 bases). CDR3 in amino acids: CASSQAWGREQYF. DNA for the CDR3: TGCGCCAGCAGCCAAGCATGGGGCCGCGAGCAGTACTTC.